The text below deals with one T cell receptor beta chain. The target antigen is unknown. Both 60 Vbeta primers and 13 Jbeta primers went into the PCR. Using immunoSEQ multiplex PCR, the repertoire was profiled, and TCRdb retains in-frame clones only, with some absent. Of some 160,000 clones in the sample, nearly 85% are singletons; the top ten hold around 3.2%. This entry is derived from a study of cytomegalovirus exposure and HLA in healthy donors. General study results and limits: Both high specificity and high sensitivity reportedly marked the classifier's diagnosis of cytomegalovirus status. Researchers reported in a later analysis that common viral pathogens appeared linked to several top clusters. A reported reduction in N-insertions relative to the roughly 700-donor mean was seen in an Asian-associated ancestry cluster in a later analysis. Highly shared sequence variants in one cluster were likely a sequencing artifact.

Trimming pared 6 bases from V and 7 bases from J, leaving 22 bases between. CDR1 is KGHSH and CDR2 is LQKENI in the germline V gene. This CDR3 has 16 amino acids. The chain recombines TRBV18 with TRBJ1-5; D gene uncertain. This clonotype originated in a male donor in good health and CMV-seronegative. Sequenced input: PBMCs. The CDR3 loop is CASSPPREGGRQPQHF. CDR3 sequence (DNA): TGTGCCAGCTCCCCTCCCCGGGAGGGCGGGCGGCAGCCCCAGCATTTT.